The sample holds many counts of the clone carrying this TCR beta chain. Its antigen is still unknown. The data were obtained in a study of identical twins. The cDNA had a unique molecular identifier and a template-switch universal primer site. TCRdb itself ran the 5' RACE reads through MiXCR, one entry per CDR3 protein. The table records 130,000 to 150,000 distinct CDR3 sequences, around 3.6% of them present only once. Regarding the study as a whole: Twin-shared out-of-frame alpha sequences were enriched for low generation probability. Memory repertoires showed no such pattern, whereas abundant cord blood beta clonotypes carried fewer insertions. Not following the same donors, the study drew its conclusions from cross-sectional statistical analysis.

The CDR3 is 13 residues long. The V gene's germline CDR1 is KGHSY and CDR2 FQNENV. V lost 5 bases to trimming and J lost 1 base, with 9 bases between them. The V and J genes are TRBV16 and TRBJ2-7, with D hard to call. The sequenced material came from memory T cells sorted from blood. This receptor was identified in a man between 18 and 35 years old in good health. The CDR3, as DNA: TGTGCCAGCAGCACCTATACGTCCTACGAGCAGTACTTC. This codes for CASSTYTSYEQYF.